The entry below describes one T cell receptor beta chain. The CDR3 contains 18 residues. V dropped 5 bases and J dropped 6; count of bases not matched to a gene: 14. CDR1 and CDR2 from the germline V gene are SGDLS and YYNGEE. Some clones are missing from TCRdb's copy, which holds only in-frame ones; the method was immunoSEQ multiplex PCR. The table shows under 85,000 clones, with 90% to 95% occurring only once. This record comes from a study of technical replicates of blood from several donors. Sequenced: T cells isolated from PBMCs. This TCR derives from a human donor in good health. The V gene is TRBV9, the J gene TRBJ2-2; TRBD2 aligns across 12 bases. CDR3 nucleotides: TGTGCCAGCAGTGTACCTTCTAGCGGGAGGGCGGGCTCCGGGGAGCTGTTTTTT. This encodes CASSVPSSGRAGSGELFF.